This is a list of T cell receptor beta chains from one sample in a study of OX40 agonist ivuxolimab in advanced cancers. The assay was immunoSEQ multiplex PCR, and TCRdb's table has in-frame clones only and misses some. The table records approximately 75,000 clones, around four fifths of them present only once. The input for sequencing was CD4+ or CD8+ T cells sorted from blood, taken in a trial of the OX40 agonist ivuxolimab. The receptor set was obtained from an adult with an advanced solid tumor such as melanoma, head and neck, liver or kidney cancer. Both conserved end residues are part of each CDR3. The order of the fields is J gene, CDR3 length, V gene, D gene, clone size, CDR3 DNA, CDR3 protein. A D gene is named only where the DNA matches it firmly. Size is omitted from some rows. Given values are once, few, many or a class for expanded clones.

TRBJ2-7	16	TRBV5-1	.	.	TGCGCCAGCAGCCCATCTACCGGGGGGCGTTCCTACGAGCAGTACTTC	CASSPSTGGRSYEQYF
TRBJ1-5	12	TRBV6-1	.	.	TGTGCCAGCAGTCCCGGGAATCAGCCCCAGCATTTT	CASSPGNQPQHF
TRBJ1-2	14	TRBV18	.	few	TGTGCCAGCTCCCGGGCCACCGAGGGCTCTGGCTACACCTTC	CASSRATEGSGYTF
TRBJ2-7	17	TRBV28	TRBD2	.	TGTGCCAGCAGTTTACATCCTAGCGGGAGGACCCCTACGAGGCAGTACTTC	CASSLHPSGRTPTRQYF
TRBJ1-2	14	TRBV6-5	TRBD1	few	TGTGCCAGCAGGGATGGACAGGCTAACTATGGCTACACCTTC	CASRDGQANYGYTF
TRBJ2-3	16	TRBV5-1	TRBD2	.	TGCGCCAGCAGCCTGGCTAGCGGGGCTAGCACAGATACGCAGTATTTT	CASSLASGASTDTQYF
TRBJ2-1	14	TRBV27	TRBD1	.	TGTGCCAGCAGAGGGACAGGGGCCCCCACTGAGCAGTTCTTC	CASRGTGAPTEQFF
TRBJ1-1	8	TRBV21-1	.	few	TGTGCCAGCCCTGAAGCTTTCTTT	CASPEAFF
TRBJ2-7	13	TRBV10-1	.	.	TGCGCCAGCAGTGAGACGGCGGCCTACGAGCAGTACTTC	CASSETAAYEQYF
TRBJ1-1	14	TRBV7-2	.	.	TGTGCCAGCAGCTGGCCGGGCCCAGGCGCTGAAGCTTTCTTT	CASSWPGPGAEAFF
TRBJ1-2	12	TRBV10-2	.	.	TGCGCCAGCGGATGGGGGGGCAATGGCTACACCTTC	CASGWGGNGYTF
TRBJ2-7	19	TRBV5-1	TRBD1	.	TGCGCCAGCAGCTTGAGGGGGCCACGAACAGGGGGCGCAAACCTTGAGCAGTACTTC	CASSLRGPRTGGANLEQYF
TRBJ1-1	13	TRBV30	.	few	TGTGCCTGGTTAGACAGGTGGAACACTGAAGCTTTCTTT	CAWLDRWNTEAFF
TRBJ2-5	13	TRBV5-1	.	.	TGCGCCAGCAGCGCAGGGAACTGGGAGACCCAGTACTTC	CASSAGNWETQYF
TRBJ1-6	16	TRBV7-2	.	.	TGTGCCAGCAGCTTACGCCGGGGGCCGTATAATTCACCCCTCCACTTT	CASSLRRGPYNSPLHF
TRBJ1-1	14	TRBV7-9	.	.	TGTGCCAGCAGCTTAGTTGCAGGTAACACTGAAGCTTTCTTT	CASSLVAGNTEAFF
TRBJ1-1	14	TRBV6-1	TRBD1	once	TGTGCCAGCAGTGTAGGACAGGGGTACACTGAAGCTTTCTTT	CASSVGQGYTEAFF
TRBJ1-3	13	TRBV18	.	.	TGTGCCAGCTCACCAGGAAACGGAAACACCATATATTTT	CASSPGNGNTIYF
TRBJ1-6	12	TRBV28	.	.	TGTGCCAGCAGCACAGGGAATTCACCCCTCCACTTT	CASSTGNSPLHF
TRBJ2-3	16	TRBV4-1	TRBD2	few	TGCGCCAGCAGCCGTGTCGGGGGGGCCGGCACAGATACGCAGTATTTT	CASSRVGGAGTDTQYF
TRBJ2-7	13	TRBV27	.	.	TGTGCCAGCAGTCGGCCAGCCGGAGACGAGCAGTACTTC	CASSRPAGDEQYF
TRBJ2-1	15	TRBV11-3	.	.	TGTGCCAGCAGCTTAAGGGACACCTCCTACAATGAGCAGTTCTTC	CASSLRDTSYNEQFF
TRBJ1-2	16	TRBV30	TRBD1	.	TGTGCCTGGGCTAAAACGGACAGGGCCGGCGGCTATGGCTACACCTTC	CAWAKTDRAGGYGYTF
TRBJ2-2	16	TRBV18	TRBD2	few	TGTGCCAGCTCAGCGGCGGGGGGTCAGAACACCGGGGAGCTGTTTTTT	CASSAAGGQNTGELFF
TRBJ2-3	16	TRBV5-1	TRBD2	.	TGCGCCAGCAGCCCCCGCAGCGGGAGGGCCCCAGATACGCAGTATTTT	CASSPRSGRAPDTQYF
TRBJ1-1	15	TRBV7-2	.	.	TGTGCCAGCAGCTTAGGCGGGGATTGGGACACTGAAGCTTTCTTT	CASSLGGDWDTEAFF
TRBJ2-1	16	TRBV7-2	TRBD2	.	TGTGCCAGCAGCTCCGGGGGAGCGGGAGCCTACAATGAGCAGTTCTTC	CASSSGGAGAYNEQFF
TRBJ1-1	17	TRBV18	.	.	TGTGCCAGCTCACCGGCCCGACAGCCCCCGGGAAACACTGAAGCTTTCTTT	CASSPARQPPGNTEAFF
TRBJ2-1	14	TRBV4-2	TRBD2	.	TGTGCCAGCAGCTTAGCGGGACTCCTGACTGAGCAGTTCTTC	CASSLAGLLTEQFF
TRBJ2-1	15	TRBV7-9	TRBD1	once	TGTGCCAGCAGCCCACCCGGACAGGCGAACAATGAGCAGTTCTTC	CASSPPGQANNEQFF
TRBJ2-1	15	TRBV2	TRBD2	.	TGTGCCAGCAGCTATGGACTAGCGGGGGGTAATGAGCAGTTCTTC	CASSYGLAGGNEQFF
TRBJ2-3	14	TRBV10-3	.	.	TGTGCCATCAGGGCAGGGCAAGACACAGATACGCAGTATTTT	CAIRAGQDTDTQYF
TRBJ2-1	14	TRBV9	.	few	TGTGCCAGCAGCAAATCAGACACTTACAATGAGCAGTTCTTC	CASSKSDTYNEQFF
TRBJ1-1	14	TRBV5-1	TRBD1	.	TGCGCCAGCAGCATGGCTCAGGGGGCCACTGAAGCTTTCTTT	CASSMAQGATEAFF
TRBJ2-5	14	TRBV15	.	.	TGTGCCACCAGCAGCCCACCCCTCCAAGAGACCCAGTACTTC	CATSSPPLQETQYF
TRBJ2-1	16	TRBV6-1	TRBD2	.	TGTGCCAGCAGTGAATGGGCTAGCGGGGGGACTTATGAGCAGTTCTTC	CASSEWASGGTYEQFF
TRBJ2-6	16	TRBV5-6	.	.	TGTGCCAGCAGCCCAATACAGGGAACTGGGGCCAACGTCCTGACTTTC	CASSPIQGTGANVLTF
TRBJ1-1	15	TRBV4-1	.	.	TGCGCCAGCAGCCAAGATTTCGGTAGGGTTACTGAAGCTTTCTTT	CASSQDFGRVTEAFF
TRBJ2-7	15	TRBV5-1	TRBD2	few	TGCGCCAGCAGCTGGGAGCGGGGGAGCTCCTACGAGCAGTACTTC	CASSWERGSSYEQYF
TRBJ2-5	9	TRBV27	.	.	TGTGCCAACGCCCAGACCCAGTACTTC	CANAQTQYF
TRBJ1-5	17	TRBV7-8	TRBD1	.	TGTGCCAGCAGTCACGACAGGGGGCGCGGACGCAATCAGCCCCAGCATTTT	CASSHDRGRGRNQPQHF
TRBJ2-1	15	TRBV19	.	.	TGTGCCAGTAGTACGAATTTGGGCTCCTACAATGAGCAGTTCTTC	CASSTNLGSYNEQFF
TRBJ1-4	14	TRBV5-1	TRBD1	once	TGCGCCAGCAGCTTTTCAGGGGGGGACGAAAAACTGTTTTTT	CASSFSGGDEKLFF
TRBJ2-1	19	TRBV18	TRBD2	.	TGTGCCAGCTCACTAGGGACTAGCGGGAGGGCCTTGAATCACAATGAGCAGTTCTTC	CASSLGTSGRALNHNEQFF
TRBJ1-4	14	TRBV27	TRBD1	few	TGTGCCAGCAGTGGGGACAGGGGGCATGAAAAACTGTTTTTT	CASSGDRGHEKLFF
TRBJ2-5	14	TRBV5-5	.	.	TGTGCCAGCAGCTTGCGGAGTAGGCAAGAGACCCAGTACTTC	CASSLRSRQETQYF
TRBJ2-3	14	TRBV5-1	TRBD1	.	TGCGCCAGCAGCTCACAGGGGGAGAAAGATACGCAGTATTTT	CASSSQGEKDTQYF
TRBJ1-2	14	TRBV2	TRBD1	.	TGTGCCAGCAGTGTACAGGGGCAATTCTATGGCTACACCTTC	CASSVQGQFYGYTF
TRBJ1-2	16	TRBV7-2	TRBD1	few	TGTGCCAGCAGCTTAGAGGCCCCTGGACAGGGGCATGGCTACACCTTC	CASSLEAPGQGHGYTF
TRBJ2-5	13	TRBV4-3	.	medium-sized	TGCGCCAGCAGCCGGGACTACCAAGAGACCCAGTACTTC	CASSRDYQETQYF
TRBJ1-6	13	TRBV5-1	.	few	TGCGCCAGCAGCTTGGATAACCAGTTACCCCTCCACTTT	CASSLDNQLPLHF
TRBJ2-3	15	TRBV25-1	.	few	TGTGCCTCCCAAAACTTGGGCATAGGCACAGATACGCAGTATTTT	CASQNLGIGTDTQYF
TRBJ2-1	15	TRBV7-2	TRBD1	.	TGTGCCAGCAGCTTAAGAAAAACAGGGGTCAATGAGCAGTTCTTC	CASSLRKTGVNEQFF
TRBJ1-1	15	TRBV7-2	.	.	TGTGCCAGCAGCCCCTTAGGACTGAGGAACACTGAAGCTTTCTTT	CASSPLGLRNTEAFF
TRBJ2-1	15	TRBV9	.	.	TGTGCCAGCAGCCCTCGAGGAGCGGGTTACAATGAGCAGTTCTTC	CASSPRGAGYNEQFF